These 21 T cell receptor beta chains came from one sample sequenced in a study of T cells expressing NK-cell markers (dated by TCRdb to the early 2020s). Receptors were amplified or captured by 5' RACE. The sequencing machine was an Illumina HiSeq 2000. After TCRdb reprocessed the reads, each CDR3 protein sequence was kept as one row, without DNA. The data table for this sample lists about 160,000 distinct CDR3 sequences. Around 20% of the sample is in the top ten clones. The sequenced material came from blood T cells: a sorted CD56 or NKG2C T cell subset, CD4+ or CD8+ T cells, or bulk PBMC T cells (not recorded which). The receptors were sampled from a man aged 18-69 years in good health.

The chain is built from TRBV5-1 and TRBJ2-3; with no DNA, the TCRdb D assignment of TRBD2 cannot be verified. Germline V gene lookup returns CDR1 SGHRS and CDR2 YFSETQ. The CDR3 is made up of 17 amino acids. CDR3 protein: CASSVGLAGASTDTQYF. Full variable domain (remainder filled in from reference TRBV5-1 and TRBJ2-3): KAGVTQTPRYLIKTRGQQVTLSCSPISGHRSVSWYQQTPGQGLQFLFEYFSETQRNKGNFPGRFSGRQFSNSRSEMNVSTLELGDSALYLCASSVGLAGASTDTQYFGPGTRLTVL.

The chain links TRBV6-5 to TRBJ2-7; TCRdb picks TRBD2, but there is no DNA to check that call. The CDR3 loop spans 17 amino acids. Germline V gene lookup returns CDR1 MNHEY and CDR2 SVGAGI. CDR3 residues: CASSYSKGLADSYEQYF.

This chain links TRBV7-9 with TRBJ1-4. The CDR3 runs 15 residues. CDR1 and CDR2 (germline): SEHNR, FQNEAQ (reference sequence). This CDR3 reads CASTLDGGGHEKLFF.

The V and J genes are TRBV25-1 and TRBJ2-7; with no DNA, the TCRdb D assignment of TRBD1 cannot be verified. The V gene's germline CDR1 is MGHDK and CDR2 SYGVNS. This CDR3 is built from 12 residues. CDR3 in amino acids: CASGQVYYEQYF.

V is TRBV4-1 and J is TRBJ2-7; the TCRdb D gene call, TRBD2, has no DNA to confirm it. Germline CDR1 is MGHRA and CDR2 is YSYEKL. This CDR3 region has 16 residues. The CDR3: CASSQVRDLASYEQYF.

The J gene is TRBJ2-4, the V gene TRBV20-1; TCRdb indicates TRBD1, and absent DNA this call remains unverified. The CDR3 runs 17 residues. CDR1 and CDR2 (germline): DFQATT, SNEGSKA (reference sequence). This CDR3 is CSAGEPRETVAKNIQYF.

V is TRBV7-9 and J is TRBJ2-1; absent DNA, TCRdb's TRBD2 call cannot be checked. Germline V gives CDR1 SEHNR, CDR2 FQNEAQ (reference sequence). This CDR3 comprises 16 residues. CDR3 loop: CASSAPLAGGGNEQFF.

The genes are TRBV3-1 and TRBJ1-6. The CDR3 sequence is 16 residues long. Germline values: CDR1 LGHDT, CDR2 YNNKEL (reference sequence). CDR3 in amino acids: CASGDPGSLNNSPLHF.

V gene TRBV20-1 combines with J gene TRBJ1-1. CDR1 is DFQATT and CDR2 is SNEGSKA in the germline V gene (reference sequence). This CDR3 has 14 residues. This CDR3 is CSARDGHDLAEAFF.

V usage is TRBV4-1 and J usage is TRBJ2-1. This CDR3 is 14 amino acids long. CDR1 and CDR2 (germline): MGHRA, YSYEKL. CDR3 loop: CASSLGSLNNEQFF.

The chain uses TRBV29-1 and TRBJ2-4; TCRdb returns TRBD1, unconfirmable since there is no DNA. Germline CDR1 and CDR2: SQVTM and ANQGSEA. The CDR3 contains 13 residues. The CDR3 is CSVGPMNENIQYF.

The chain links TRBV12-5 to TRBJ2-7; TCRdb's D call of TRBD1 is untestable without DNA. The germline V gene has CDR1 LGHNT and CDR2 FRNRAP. There are 15 residues in the CDR3. Here the CDR3 reads CASGSPGIPGGEQYF.

The chain has TRBV7-2 and TRBJ1-5; TCRdb reports TRBD1, a call that lacks DNA to check it against. The CDR3 extends over 14 amino acids. The V gene's germline CDR1 is SGHTA and CDR2 FQGNSA. The chain's CDR3 is CASSPTGSNQPQHF.

V gene TRBV28 combines with J gene TRBJ1-2. This CDR3 contains 11 residues. Germline V gene lookup returns CDR1 MDHEN and CDR2 SYDVKM. This CDR3 is CASKSYGGYTF.

The chain uses TRBV20-1 and TRBJ1-5; the D gene TCRdb calls, TRBD1, cannot be checked with no DNA. CDR1 is DFQATT, CDR2 SNEGSKA, per germline (reference sequence). The CDR3 spans 18 residues. CDR3 loop: CSAGDQIRGRAGNQPQHF.

This sequence joins TRBV12-3 or TRBV12-4 and TRBJ2-4; TCRdb returns TRBD1, unconfirmable since there is no DNA. This CDR3 contains 15 residues. CDR3 loop: CASSPRDGGHNIQYF.

The chain couples TRBV20-1 to TRBJ2-7; with no DNA, the TCRdb D assignment of TRBD1 cannot be verified. Germline V gene lookup returns CDR1 DFQATT and CDR2 SNEGSKA (reference sequence). This CDR3 is built from 12 residues. CDR3: CSASGQLDEQYF.

J is TRBJ2-1 and V is TRBV4-1. The CDR3 loop spans 15 amino acids. CDR1 is MGHRA, CDR2 YSYEKL, per germline. The CDR3 spells CASSQTQSSYNEQFF.

The rearrangement links TRBV7-9 to TRBJ2-5; TCRdb's assignment of TRBD2 cannot be checked, as there is no DNA. The CDR3 length is 16 residues. CDR1 SEHNR and CDR2 FQNEAQ come from the germline V gene (reference sequence). The CDR3 protein is CASSLRLGGDQETQYF. Full variable domain (remainder filled in from reference TRBV7-9 and TRBJ2-5): DTGVSQNPRHKITKRGQNVTFRCDPISEHNRLYWYRQTLGQGPEFLTYFQNEAQLEKSRLLSDRFSAERPKGSFSTLEIQRTEQGDSAMYLCASSLRLGGDQETQYFGPGTRLLVL.

The rearrangement uses TRBV3-1 and TRBJ2-1; the TRBD1 assignment by TCRdb is unverifiable without DNA. The CDR3 extends over 17 amino acids. Germline CDR1 reads LGHDT; CDR2 reads YNNKEL (reference sequence). The chain's CDR3 is CASSHRLGVSSYNEQFF.

The gene calls are TRBV6-5 and TRBJ1-1; the D call of TRBD1 rests on TCRdb alone, since no DNA is present to check it. Germline CDR1 is MNHEY and CDR2 is SVGAGI. The CDR3 is 16 amino acids. This chain's CDR3 is CASSYDWAGGFTEAFF.